The T cell receptor (beta chain) described here comes from a study of a mutant IDH1 vaccine in newly diagnosed glioma. About the study: Vaccinations, eight in total, occurred in weeks 1, 3, 5, 7, 11, 15, 19, 23. Once 4-6 weeks had passed after radiotherapy alone, vaccination started, or it started with temozolomide cycles.

This clone was observed a single time. The antigen is undetermined. Assay: immunoSEQ multiplex PCR; the TCRdb copy retains only in-frame clones and omits some. The data show 55,000 to 70,000 clones, with 70% to 90% seen just once and 1.9% held by the top ten. Sample time point: week 11, during vaccination. Each dose delivered 300 ug of mutant IDH1 20-mer peptide subcutaneously with imiquimod. V shed 5 bases and J shed 0 bases, with 11 bases lying between them. The germline V gene has CDR1 SGHTA and CDR2 FQGNSA. The CDR3 is made up of 15 amino acids. Findings and caveats of the study: Whatever changes occurred in top peripheral T cell clonotypes seemed unrelated to pseudoprogression.

V is TRBV7-2 and J is TRBJ1-3, with D perhaps TRBD1 (6 bases). This TCR was sampled from a man aged 35 to 55 with glioma. The starting material was PBMCs, obtained from a glioma patient whose treatment included an IDH1 peptide vaccine. The DNA for the CDR3 is TGTGCCAGCAGCCTATCGACAGGCTCTGGAAACACCATATATTTT. Protein product: CASSLSTGSGNTIYF.